These T cell receptor beta chains were read from a single sample in a study of T cell clonotyping in hematopoietic cell transplantation. Using immunoSEQ multiplex PCR, the repertoire was profiled, and TCRdb retains in-frame clones only, with some absent. The sample lists over 45,000 clones; more than 75% were seen once. The sequencing used peripheral blood mononuclear cells, collected before stem cell transplant. The receptors here all came from a man between 60 and 75 years old with biphenotypic leukemia. Some clones in this sample may be carry-over from other donors' samples. The CDR3 runs from the conserved cysteine through the conserved F or W. The D gene is left open where the match is weak. Clone size, where shown, is once, few, many, or a class for clones that have expanded.

J gene,V gene,clone size,D gene,CDR3 DNA,CDR3 protein
TRBJ2-5,TRBV10-3,-,TRBD1,TGTGCCATCAGTGAGTGGGGACAGGGGCAAGAGACCCAGTACTTC,CAISEWGQGQETQYF
TRBJ2-7,TRBV5-7,-,TRBD1,TGTGCCAGCAGCCGTTGGGGACAGGGGGCCTACGAGCAGTACTTC,CASSRWGQGAYEQYF
TRBJ1-2,TRBV28,-,TRBD1,TGTGCCAGCACAGATCCGGGACAGGGGCTCAATGGCTACACCTTC,CASTDPGQGLNGYTF
TRBJ2-1,TRBV28,-,-,TGTGCCAGCATAGGCTCCTACAATGAGCAGTTCTTC,CASIGSYNEQFF
TRBJ1-5,TRBV2,-,TRBD1,TGTGCCAGCAGCCCGACAGGGTTTATCCAGCCCCAGCATTTT,CASSPTGFIQPQHF
TRBJ1-3,TRBV4-3,once,TRBD1,TGCGCCAGCAGCCAAGACTACGACAGGGACTCTGGAAACACCATATATTTT,CASSQDYDRDSGNTIYF
TRBJ1-2,TRBV4-3,-,-,TGCGCCAGCAGCCAAGACAGGGAGACGGCCTATGGCTACACCTTC,CASSQDRETAYGYTF
TRBJ2-3,TRBV6-5,-,-,TGTGCCAGCAGTTCCGGACAACGAGAAACAGATACGCAGTATTTT,CASSSGQRETDTQYF
TRBJ2-1,TRBV5-4,-,TRBD1,TGTGCCAGCGCTAGGGACAGGGGGACTTCAGGCAATGAGCAGTTCTTC,CASARDRGTSGNEQFF
TRBJ2-7,TRBV28,-,-,TGTGCCAGCAGTTCGCCGCGACTAGGAAACGAGCAGTACTTC,CASSSPRLGNEQYF
TRBJ2-1,TRBV27,-,-,TGTGCCAGCAGTGTAGGGAACTATGGATGGCAGTTCTTC,CASSVGNYGWQFF
TRBJ2-1,TRBV28,-,-,TGTGCCAGCAGTTTCGGAGCGACATCGGTGGCTAATGAGCAGTTCTTC,CASSFGATSVANEQFF
TRBJ1-5,TRBV6-6,-,-,TGTGCCAGCAGGACCTATAGCAATCAGCCCCAGCATTTT,CASRTYSNQPQHF
TRBJ2-2,TRBV11-3,once,TRBD1,TGTGCCAGCAGCCGACAGGGGAACACCGGGGAGCTGTTTTTT,CASSRQGNTGELFF
TRBJ2-1,TRBV5-1,-,TRBD2,TGCGCCAGCAGCTGGGAGGGGAATGAGCAGTTCTTC,CASSWEGNEQFF
TRBJ1-2,TRBV19,-,-,TGTGCCAGTAGTATTGGGGGGCCGCGGAATGGCTACACCTTC,CASSIGGPRNGYTF
TRBJ2-7,TRBV7-2,-,-,TGTGCCAGCAGCTACACCGGCGGGATCGGCTACGAGCAGTACTTC,CASSYTGGIGYEQYF
TRBJ1-1,TRBV11-2,-,-,TGTGCCAGCAGCCTAGATGGGGGAGACTCGAACACTGAAGCTTTCTTT,CASSLDGGDSNTEAFF
TRBJ2-3,TRBV11-2,-,TRBD2,TGTGCCAGCAGCCCCTCCGGGACCCCGGGAGGTTGGCAGTATTTT,CASSPSGTPGGWQYF